This T cell receptor beta chain was obtained from a study of cytomegalovirus exposure and HLA in healthy donors. Healthy people donating bone marrow made up the donors. Vbeta (60) and Jbeta (13) primers were used in the PCR. Method: immunoSEQ multiplex PCR; TCRdb's copy keeps in-frame clones and lacks some. The sample lists about 190,000 clones, just under 75% seen once, with about 4.4% in the top ten. Study observations and caveats: Through in vitro validation, three CMV-associated chains were shown to be specific for CMV antigens. Per published reports, the classifier diagnosed cytomegalovirus status with high specificity and sensitivity.

This clone was observed a few times. Its antigen is unknown. Looked up from germline, CDR1 is ENHRY and CDR2 is SYGVKD. Trimming removed 4 bases from V and 1 base from J; junction bases left unmatched: 11. CDR3 length equals 17 residues. V is TRBV10-3 and J is TRBJ1-1, with 8 bases identical to TRBD1. The sequencing input was PBMCs. The receptor's source is a man aged 25-45 years in good health and CMV-seropositive. CDR3 amino acids: CAISGGQGGSGNTEAFF. The CDR3 DNA is TGTGCCATCAGTGGAGGACAGGGAGGTTCGGGGAACACTGAAGCTTTCTTT.